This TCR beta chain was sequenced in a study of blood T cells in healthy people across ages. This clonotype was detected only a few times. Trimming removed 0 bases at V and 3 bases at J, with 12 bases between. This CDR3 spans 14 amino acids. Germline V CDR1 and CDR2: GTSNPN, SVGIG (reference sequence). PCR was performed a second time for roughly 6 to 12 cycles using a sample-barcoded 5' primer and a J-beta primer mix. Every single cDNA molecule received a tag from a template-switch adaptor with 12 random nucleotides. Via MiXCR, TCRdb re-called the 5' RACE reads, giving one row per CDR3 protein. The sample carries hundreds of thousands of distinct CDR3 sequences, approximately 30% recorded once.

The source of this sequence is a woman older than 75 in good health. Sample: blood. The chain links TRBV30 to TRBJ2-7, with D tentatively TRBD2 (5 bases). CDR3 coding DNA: TGTGCCTGGAGTGTCGGTAGCGTAGGCTACGAGCAGTACTTC. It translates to CAWSVGSVGYEQYF.